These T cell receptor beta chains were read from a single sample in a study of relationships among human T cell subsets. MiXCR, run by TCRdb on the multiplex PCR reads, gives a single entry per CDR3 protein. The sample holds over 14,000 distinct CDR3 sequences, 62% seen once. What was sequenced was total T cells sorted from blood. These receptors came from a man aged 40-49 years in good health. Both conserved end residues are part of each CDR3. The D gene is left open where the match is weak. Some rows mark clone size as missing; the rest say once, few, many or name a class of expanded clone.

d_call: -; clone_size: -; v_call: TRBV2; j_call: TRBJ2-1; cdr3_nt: TGTGCCAGCGAAACAGAGAACTCCTACAATGAGCAGTTCTTC; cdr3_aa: CASETENSYNEQFF
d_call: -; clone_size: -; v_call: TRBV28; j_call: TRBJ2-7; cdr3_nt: TGTGCCAGCAGTTACCCCTTTCATCAAGTCGAGCAGTACTTC; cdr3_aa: CASSYPFHQVEQYF
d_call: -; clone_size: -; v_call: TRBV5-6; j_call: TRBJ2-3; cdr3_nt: TGTGCCAGCAGCACCGGACAGAGCACAGATACGCAGTATTTT; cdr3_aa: CASSTGQSTDTQYF
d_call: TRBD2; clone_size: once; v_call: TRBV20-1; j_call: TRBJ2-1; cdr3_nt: TGCAGTGCTCCAGGACTAGGACTCTACAATGAGCAGTTCTTC; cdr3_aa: CSAPGLGLYNEQFF
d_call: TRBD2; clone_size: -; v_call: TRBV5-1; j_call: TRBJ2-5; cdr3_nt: TGCGCCAGCAGCCCCCCCGGGACTAGCGGGAGGGCCCACCCGGTGTTACGGTACTTC; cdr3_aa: CASSPPGTSGRAHPVLRYF
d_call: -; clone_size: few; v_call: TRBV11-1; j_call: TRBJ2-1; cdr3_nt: TGTGCCAGCAGCTTAGACTTGGAGGCAGTCTACAATGAGCAGTTCTTC; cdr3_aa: CASSLDLEAVYNEQFF
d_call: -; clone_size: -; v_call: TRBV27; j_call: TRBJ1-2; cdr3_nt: TGTGCCAGCAGTCTCCGTGGGGCAGGCTATGGCTACACCTTC; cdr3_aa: CASSLRGAGYGYTF
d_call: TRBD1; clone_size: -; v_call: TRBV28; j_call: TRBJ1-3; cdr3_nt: TGTGCCAGCAGCATCGGACAGGGGACTGGAAACACCATATATTTT; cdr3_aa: CASSIGQGTGNTIYF
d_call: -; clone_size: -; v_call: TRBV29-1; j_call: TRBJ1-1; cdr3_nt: TGCAGCGTCCTTGGACAGACGAACACTGAAGCTTTCTTT; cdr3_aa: CSVLGQTNTEAFF
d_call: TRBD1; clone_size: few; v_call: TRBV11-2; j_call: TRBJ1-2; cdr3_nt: TGTGCCAGCAGCTCCCCGACAGGGGACAGGAGCTACACCTTC; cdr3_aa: CASSSPTGDRSYTF
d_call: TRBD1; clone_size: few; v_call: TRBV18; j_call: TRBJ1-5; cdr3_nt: TGTGCCAGCTCCCCAGGACAGGGGGATAGCAATCAGCCCCAGCATTTT; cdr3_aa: CASSPGQGDSNQPQHF
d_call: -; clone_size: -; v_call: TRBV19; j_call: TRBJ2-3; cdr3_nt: TGTGCCAGTAGTATGAGACTTTTTACAGATACGCAGTATTTT; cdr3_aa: CASSMRLFTDTQYF
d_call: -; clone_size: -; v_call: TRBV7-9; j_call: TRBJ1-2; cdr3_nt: TGTGCCAGCAGCTTAACTATGGATACAGTGGGAAACTATGGCTACACCTTC; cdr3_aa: CASSLTMDTVGNYGYTF
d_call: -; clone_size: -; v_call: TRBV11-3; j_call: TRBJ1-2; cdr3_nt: TGTGCCAGAAGACGGGCCTCATTATTCGCATGGGGCTACACCTTC; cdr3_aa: CARRRASLFAWGYTF
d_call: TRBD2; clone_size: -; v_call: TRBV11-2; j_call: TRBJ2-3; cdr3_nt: TGTGCCAGCAGCCAGACGTCTAGTAGCGGGGGAACAGATACGCAGTATTTT; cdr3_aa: CASSQTSSSGGTDTQYF
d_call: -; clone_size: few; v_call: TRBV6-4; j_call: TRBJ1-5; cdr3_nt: TGTGCCAGCAGTGACTCATATAGCAATCAGCCCCAGCATTTT; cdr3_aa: CASSDSYSNQPQHF
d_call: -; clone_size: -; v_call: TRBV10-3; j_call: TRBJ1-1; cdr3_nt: TGTGCTACCGCAGGTCCGAACACTGAAGCTTTCTTT; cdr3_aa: CATAGPNTEAFF
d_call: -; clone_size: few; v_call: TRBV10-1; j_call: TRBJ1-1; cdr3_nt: TGCGCCAGCAAGGCTCTGGAGGGTACTGAAGCTTTCTTT; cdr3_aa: CASKALEGTEAFF
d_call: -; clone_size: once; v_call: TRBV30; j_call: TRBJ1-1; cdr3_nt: TGTGCCTGGAGTGTACTTAAGAACACTGAAGCTTTCTTT; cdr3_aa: CAWSVLKNTEAFF
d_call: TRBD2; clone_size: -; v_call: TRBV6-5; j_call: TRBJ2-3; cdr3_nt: TGTGCCAGCAGTTACGAGATTCCCGGGGGGATTAGCACAGATACGCAGTATTTT; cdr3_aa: CASSYEIPGGISTDTQYF
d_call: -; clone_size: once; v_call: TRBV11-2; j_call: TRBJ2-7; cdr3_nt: TGTGCCAGCAGCTTAGAGGGCAGGGGCTACGAGCAGTACTTC; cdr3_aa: CASSLEGRGYEQYF
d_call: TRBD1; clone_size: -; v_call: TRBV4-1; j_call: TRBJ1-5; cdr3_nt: TGCGCCAGCAGCCAGCCTCCGGGGGACAGGAGGTTACAGCCCCAGCATTTT; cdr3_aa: CASSQPPGDRRLQPQHF
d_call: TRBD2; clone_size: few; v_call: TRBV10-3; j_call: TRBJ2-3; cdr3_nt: TGTGCCATCATGGAGACTAGCGGGAGAGCAGATACGCAGTATTTT; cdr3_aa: CAIMETSGRADTQYF
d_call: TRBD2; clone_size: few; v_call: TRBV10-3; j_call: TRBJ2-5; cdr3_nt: TGTGCCATCAGTGAGTCGAGACTAGCGGGAGGCGTCGGGACCCAGTACTTC; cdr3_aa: CAISESRLAGGVGTQYF
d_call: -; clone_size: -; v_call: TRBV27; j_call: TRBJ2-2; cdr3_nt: TGTGCCAGCAGTCCGGCCGGGGACCGCTTAATGAACACCGGGGAGCTGTTTTTT; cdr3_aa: CASSPAGDRLMNTGELFF
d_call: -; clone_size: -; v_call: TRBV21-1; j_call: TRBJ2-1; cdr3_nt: TGTGCCAGCACCAGACAGGGATCCTACAATGAGCAGTTCTTC; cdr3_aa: CASTRQGSYNEQFF
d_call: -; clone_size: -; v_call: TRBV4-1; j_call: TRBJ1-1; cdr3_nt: TGCGCCAGCAGACGGATTATGAACACTGAAGCTTTCTTT; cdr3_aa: CASRRIMNTEAFF
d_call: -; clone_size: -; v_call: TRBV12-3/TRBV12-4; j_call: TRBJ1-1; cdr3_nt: TGTGCCAGCAGGCGAGGCAGGGGAGTGAACACTGAAGCTTTCTTT; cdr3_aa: CASRRGRGVNTEAFF
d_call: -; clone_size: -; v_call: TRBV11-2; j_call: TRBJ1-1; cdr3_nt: TGTGCCAGCAGGCAGAGTGAAGCTTTCTTT; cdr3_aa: CASRQSEAFF
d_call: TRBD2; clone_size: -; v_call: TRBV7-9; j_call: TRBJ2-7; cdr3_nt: TGTGCCAGCAGCCCCGGGGGAGGGAACATCCACGAGCAGTACTTC; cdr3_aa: CASSPGGGNIHEQYF
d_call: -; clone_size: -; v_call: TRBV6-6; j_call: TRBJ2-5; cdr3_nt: TGTGCCAGCAGTTACTCTGACGGGGGCCAAGAGACCCAGTACTTC; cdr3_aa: CASSYSDGGQETQYF
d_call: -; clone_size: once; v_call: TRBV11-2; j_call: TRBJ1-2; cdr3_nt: TGTGCCAGCAGTCCCTCGCAGGACTATGGCTACACCTTC; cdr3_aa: CASSPSQDYGYTF
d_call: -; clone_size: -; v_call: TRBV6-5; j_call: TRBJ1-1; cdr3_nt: TGTGCCAGCAGTTACTCCTCTAACACTGAAGCTTTCTTT; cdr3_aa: CASSYSSNTEAFF
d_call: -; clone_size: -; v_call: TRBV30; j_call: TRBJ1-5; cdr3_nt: TGTGCCTGGGACCTGGGGACACCTAACCAGCCCCAGCATTTT; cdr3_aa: CAWDLGTPNQPQHF
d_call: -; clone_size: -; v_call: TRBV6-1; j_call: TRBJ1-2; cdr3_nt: TGTGCCAGCAGCCCTTTCTATGGCTACACCTTC; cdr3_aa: CASSPFYGYTF
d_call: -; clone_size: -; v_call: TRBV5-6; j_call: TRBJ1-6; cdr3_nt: TGTGCCAGCAGCCGTGACAGGCTCCAGTCACCCCTCCACTTT; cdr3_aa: CASSRDRLQSPLHF
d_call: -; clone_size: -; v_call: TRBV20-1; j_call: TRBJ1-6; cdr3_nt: TGCAGTGCGTGGACTCCAAATTCACCCCTCCACTTT; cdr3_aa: CSAWTPNSPLHF
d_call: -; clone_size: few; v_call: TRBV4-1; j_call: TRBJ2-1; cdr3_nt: TGCGCCAGCAGCCCAAGAAAAAAGGCGGTGAGCTCCTACAATGAGCAGTTCTTC; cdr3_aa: CASSPRKKAVSSYNEQFF
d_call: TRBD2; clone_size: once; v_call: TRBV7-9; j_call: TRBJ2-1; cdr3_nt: TGTGCCAGCAGCTTATCGACCGGGACTAGCGGGACCAATGAGCAGTTCTTC; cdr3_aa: CASSLSTGTSGTNEQFF
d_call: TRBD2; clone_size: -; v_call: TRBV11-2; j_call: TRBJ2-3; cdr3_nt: TGTGCCAGCAGCTTAGAGGCTAGCGGGAGCACAGATACGCAGTATTTT; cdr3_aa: CASSLEASGSTDTQYF
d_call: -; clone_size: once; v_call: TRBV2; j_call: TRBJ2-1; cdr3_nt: TGTGCCAGCAGCATCGGCCCGACCTACAATGAGCAGTTCTTC; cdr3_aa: CASSIGPTYNEQFF
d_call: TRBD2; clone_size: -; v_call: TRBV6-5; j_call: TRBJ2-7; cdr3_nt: TGTGCCAGCAGGCCGAAGCAGGGAGGGCACCTGTCGCAGTACTTC; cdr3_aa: CASRPKQGGHLSQYF
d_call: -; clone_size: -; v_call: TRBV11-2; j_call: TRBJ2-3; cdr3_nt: TGTGCCAGCGGGGTAGGATCAGATACGCAGTATTTT; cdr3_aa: CASGVGSDTQYF